A single sample is the source of the 21 T cell receptor beta chains below, sequenced in a study of CD8 T cells in ankylosing spondylitis. TCRdb used MiXCR to reprocess the 5' RACE reads, holding one entry per CDR3 protein. The data hold 350,000 to 450,000 distinct CDR3 sequences, with around 20% observed a single time. Material for sequencing was blood, either unsorted or a sorted T cell fraction (not recorded which). These receptors originate from a male donor with ankylosing spondylitis or in good health (not recorded which).

In this sample, this clonotype turned up many times. This chain connects TRBV12-3 or TRBV12-4 to TRBJ2-7, with 7 bases that match TRBD2. The CDR3 runs 13 residues. V gave up 6 bases and J gave up 0 bases; unmatched junction bases: 2. The DNA for the CDR3 is TGTGCCAGCAGGTCGGGGGGCTCCTACGAGCAGTACTTC. The encoded protein is CASRSGGSYEQYF.

At least ten counts were recorded for this clonotype. V gene TRBV5-1 combines with J gene TRBJ2-7; unclear D gene. CDR1 and CDR2 from the germline V gene are SGHRS and YFSETQ. Trimming took 0 bases from V and 2 from J, leaving 6 bases between them. The CDR3 runs to 13 residues. This CDR3 is CASSLGEAYEQYF. The CDR3 nucleotides read TGCGCCAGCAGCTTGGGCGAAGCCTACGAGCAGTACTTC.

This clonotype came up many times. The rearrangement links TRBV12-3 or TRBV12-4 to TRBJ2-5; possible D gene TRBD1, 5 bases. The CDR3 sequence is 11 residues long. Trimming shortened V by 8 bases and J by 2 bases, and 6 bases separated the two germline ends. DNA for the CDR3: TGTGCCAGCCAGGGTCAAGAGACCCAGTACTTC. This translates into CASQGQETQYF.

In this sample, this clonotype turned up a few times. The CDR3 loop reads CSVEGGRTYNEQFF. In DNA, the CDR3 is TGCAGCGTTGAAGGGGGCCGAACCTACAATGAGCAGTTCTTC. The V call is TRBV29-1, the J call TRBJ2-1; TRBD1 might be the D (5 bases). With 1 base removed from V and 2 bases from J, the gap between germline ends came to 9 bases. This CDR3 spans 14 amino acids. CDR1 SQVTM and CDR2 ANQGSEA come from the germline V gene.

This sequence joins TRBV7-6 and TRBJ2-3, with TRBD2 matching 8 bases. The CDR3 runs 16 residues. J lost 0 bases, V lost 7 bases, and 9 bases had no gene match. Germline V gene lookup returns CDR1 SGHVS and CDR2 FNYEAQ. The DNA of the CDR3 is TGTGCCAGCAAACCATTGCGGGGGGCGAGCACAGATACGCAGTATTTT. It encodes CASKPLRGASTDTQYF.

The chain is built from TRBV12-3 or TRBV12-4 and TRBJ2-1, with D hard to call. The CDR3 has 14 residues. V was shortened by 3 bases and J by 6 bases, with 12 bases between the two germline ends. CDR3 sequence: CASSFGSDSNEQFF. CDR3 sequence (DNA): TGTGCCAGCAGTTTTGGCTCTGACTCCAATGAGCAGTTCTTC.

This clonotype was counted between two and nine times. This chain uses TRBV3-1 with TRBJ2-7; D unresolved. Trimming took off 1 base at V and 2 bases at J, with 9 bases between the two ends. CDR3 length: 14 amino acids. Per the germline V gene, CDR1 is LGHDT and CDR2 is YNNKEL (reference sequence). The CDR3 nucleotides are TGTGCCAGCAGCCAAGGGATCGGCCCCTACGAGCAGTACTTC. Residues: CASSQGIGPYEQYF.

For this clonotype: Its ends do not fully match the called genes, so a read error is possible. In nucleotides, the CDR3 is TGCAGCGCAAAGAAGACAGGGGGAAGGCAAGGGTCCTACGAGCGGTACTTC. This gives the protein CSAKKTGGRQGSYERYF. The J gene is TRBJ2-7, the V gene TRBV29-1, with TRBD1 matching 9 bases. The CDR3 length is 17 residues. Germline-derived CDR1 and CDR2 are SQVTM and ANQGSEA.

This clonotype has more than one count but fewer than ten. This chain links TRBV12-5 with TRBJ2-3; possibly TRBD2 for D (5 bases). CDR1 and CDR2 (germline): LGHNT, FRNRAP. Trimming stripped 1 base from V and 4 bases from J, with 9 bases between. The CDR3 spans 14 residues. DNA for the CDR3: TGTGCTAGTGGTTTGGCCGAGGAGGCAGATACGCAGTATTTT. It specifies CASGLAEEADTQYF.

This clonotype came up a few times. The chain has TRBV10-3 and TRBJ2-5, with TRBD1 matching over 9 bases. Germline CDR1 and CDR2: ENHRY and SYGVKD. Germline trimming cut 7 bases from V and 5 bases from J; bases unmatched to any gene: 11. This CDR3 is 15 amino acids long. In DNA form, the CDR3 reads TGTGCCATCAAAGCTGCTCCGGGACAGGGTGAGACCCAGTACTTC. This sequence encodes CAIKAAPGQGETQYF.

This clonotype was seen only a few times. The chain links TRBV14 to TRBJ2-1; 9 nucleotides align to TRBD1. The CDR3 is 16 amino acids. Germline V gene sequence: CDR1 SGHDN, CDR2 FVKESK. V lost 4 bases, J lost 6 bases, and 10 bases stayed unmatched. As DNA, the CDR3 is TGTGCCAGCAGCCCCTGGGACAGGGAGGCTCCCAATGAGCAGTTCTTC. Its protein product is CASSPWDREAPNEQFF.

V usage is TRBV6-1 and J usage is TRBJ2-7, with 8 bases fitting TRBD1. The CDR3 covers 14 residues. The V gene's germline CDR1 is MNHNS and CDR2 SASEGT. The J segment lost 2 bases and the V segment lost 4 bases, leaving 4 bases of the junction unmatched. The CDR3 sequence: CASSALTGAYEQYF. The CDR3 DNA is TGTGCCAGCAGTGCCCTGACAGGGGCCTACGAGCAGTACTTC.

This clonotype was detected a few times. The CDR3 loop is CASSLGNRVYNEQFF. CDR3 DNA sequence: TGTGCCAGCAGTTTGGGCAACAGGGTATACAATGAGCAGTTCTTC. The chain uses TRBV12-3 or TRBV12-4 and TRBJ2-1, with D possibly TRBD1 on 6 matching bases. The CDR3 is made up of 15 amino acids. Trimming left V 3 bases short and J 4 bases short, with 13 bases between.

DNA of the CDR3: TGTGCCAGCAGTTTTGTCGGTTCGGTCAGGGTGGGAACCTACGAGCAGTACTTC. Amino acids: CASSFVGSVRVGTYEQYF. This rearrangement joins TRBV27 to TRBJ2-7; possibly TRBD1 for D (5 bases). The length of the CDR3 is 18 residues. Trimming left V 3 bases short and J 2 bases short, with 23 bases between. CDR1 and CDR2 from the germline V gene are MNHEY and SMNVEV (reference sequence).

In its sample, this clonotype was seen a few times. The chain couples TRBV20-1 to TRBJ2-5, with D unresolved. CDR3 length equals 14 residues. Germline V CDR1 and CDR2: DFQATT, SNEGSKA (reference sequence). The germline V and J ends were trimmed by 5 bases and 1 base, with 14 bases remaining between them. This chain's CDR3 is CSAQFGVPQETQYF. CDR3 nucleotide sequence: TGCAGTGCTCAGTTTGGGGTCCCCCAAGAGACCCAGTACTTC.

The J gene is TRBJ1-3, the V gene TRBV2; TRBD1 aligns across 7 bases. Germline assignment: CDR1 SNHLY and CDR2 FYNNEI. After removal of 3 bases from V and 10 bases from J, the junction contained 15 bases not matched to a gene. This CDR3 contains 16 residues. CDR3 nucleotides: TGTGCCAGCAGTGAGACAGGGCTCGGCGCCCAAACAACCATATATTTT. This sequence encodes CASSETGLGAQTTIYF.

This clonotype came up once. This chain uses TRBV6-2 or TRBV6-3 with TRBJ2-1; D is uncertain. The CDR3 has 11 amino acids. Per the germline V gene, CDR1 is MNHEY and CDR2 is SVGEGT. V lost 6 bases, J lost 12 bases, and 12 bases lay in between. The CDR3 is CASSSGFGQFF. CDR3 coding DNA: TGTGCCAGCAGCTCCGGGTTTGGGCAGTTCTTC.

The V and J genes are TRBV7-9 and TRBJ1-1, with D maybe TRBD1 (6 bases). The V end lost 6 bases, the J end lost 3 bases, and 11 bases lay between the germline ends. CDR1 SEHNR and CDR2 FQNEAQ come from the germline V gene (reference sequence). The CDR3 has 13 amino acids. The CDR3 loop reads CASSRPGDTEAFF. Here the CDR3 DNA reads TGTGCCAGCAGTCGGCCAGGGGACACTGAAGCTTTCTTT.

The chain recombines TRBV12-3 or TRBV12-4 with TRBJ2-5; a possible D gene is TRBD1 (5 bases). This CDR3 has 12 amino acids. Trimming cost V 0 bases and J 14 bases, with 13 bases left between them. This CDR3 reads CASSLALGVVYF. The CDR3 DNA reads as TGTGCCAGCAGTTTAGCGCTAGGGGTAGTTTACTTC.

The rearrangement uses TRBV15 and TRBJ2-1; 9 nucleotides line up with TRBD1. The CDR3 is 13 amino acids. V shed 6 bases, J shed 5 bases, and the junction held 2 bases outside the gene matches. The V gene's germline CDR1 is LNHNV and CDR2 YYDKDF (reference sequence). This CDR3 is CATRGTGNNEQFF. CDR3 nucleotide sequence: TGTGCCACCAGGGGGACAGGGAACAATGAGCAGTTCTTC.

A note on this clonotype: At one of its ends the junction is not consistent with the germline gene, which may arise from a read error. V gene TRBV7-7 combines with J gene TRBJ2-5, with 7 bases lining up with TRBD2. This CDR3 has 15 residues. Germline lookup yields CDR1 SSHAT and CDR2 FNYEAQ (reference sequence). CDR3 bases: TGTGCTAGCAGCCTGAAGACTAGCCAGCAAGAGACCCAGTACTTC. Its protein is CASSLKTSQQETQYF.